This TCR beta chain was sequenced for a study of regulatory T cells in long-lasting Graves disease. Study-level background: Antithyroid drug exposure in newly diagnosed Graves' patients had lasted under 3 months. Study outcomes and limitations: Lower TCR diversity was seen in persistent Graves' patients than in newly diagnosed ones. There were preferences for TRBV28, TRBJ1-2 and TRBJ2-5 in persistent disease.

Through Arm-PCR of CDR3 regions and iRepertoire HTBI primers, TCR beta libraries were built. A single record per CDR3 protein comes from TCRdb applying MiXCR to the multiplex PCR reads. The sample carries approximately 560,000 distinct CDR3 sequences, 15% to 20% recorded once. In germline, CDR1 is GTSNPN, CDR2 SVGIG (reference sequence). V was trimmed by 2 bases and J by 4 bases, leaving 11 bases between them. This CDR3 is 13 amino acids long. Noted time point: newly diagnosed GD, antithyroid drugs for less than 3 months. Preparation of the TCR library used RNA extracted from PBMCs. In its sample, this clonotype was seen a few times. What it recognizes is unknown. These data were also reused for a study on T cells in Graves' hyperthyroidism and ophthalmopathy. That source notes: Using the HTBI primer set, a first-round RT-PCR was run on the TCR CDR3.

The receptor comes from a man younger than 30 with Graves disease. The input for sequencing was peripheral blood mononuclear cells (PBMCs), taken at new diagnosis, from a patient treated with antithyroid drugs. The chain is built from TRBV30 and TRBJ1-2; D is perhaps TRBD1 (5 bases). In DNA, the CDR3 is TGTGCCTGGAGTAAGGGGAACTCCTATGGCTACACCTTC. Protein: CAWSKGNSYGYTF.